The clone carrying this TCR beta chain was recorded many times. Its antigen is unknown. V shed 4 bases and J 6 bases; nucleotides not matched to a gene: 8. The CDR3 runs to 16 residues. CDR1 MNHNS and CDR2 SASEGT come from the germline V gene. Individual cDNA molecules received unique molecular identifiers during library preparation. TCRdb ran MiXCR on the 5' RACE reads and lists one entry per CDR3 protein. Found here are some 57,000 distinct CDR3 sequences, about a tenth of them singletons; the top ten hold around 21%. These data are taken from a study of early T cells in non-severe SARS-CoV-2 infection. As for the study in general: Unsorted whole-blood RNA was sequenced in bulk, leaving chains unpaired.

Findings and limits, study-wide: The VDJdb matching leaned toward anti-spike CD8 responses and overlooked private and CD4 specificities.

The receptor was isolated from an adult who was a healthcare worker with PCR-confirmed SARS-CoV-2 infection or an uninfected control (not recorded which). Material: whole blood. This rearrangement joins TRBV6-1 to TRBJ2-1; 11 positions match TRBD2. CDR3 in amino acids: CASSVGTSGNSNEQFF. In nucleotides, the CDR3 is TGTGCCAGCAGTGTCGGGACTAGCGGTAATAGCAATGAGCAGTTCTTC.